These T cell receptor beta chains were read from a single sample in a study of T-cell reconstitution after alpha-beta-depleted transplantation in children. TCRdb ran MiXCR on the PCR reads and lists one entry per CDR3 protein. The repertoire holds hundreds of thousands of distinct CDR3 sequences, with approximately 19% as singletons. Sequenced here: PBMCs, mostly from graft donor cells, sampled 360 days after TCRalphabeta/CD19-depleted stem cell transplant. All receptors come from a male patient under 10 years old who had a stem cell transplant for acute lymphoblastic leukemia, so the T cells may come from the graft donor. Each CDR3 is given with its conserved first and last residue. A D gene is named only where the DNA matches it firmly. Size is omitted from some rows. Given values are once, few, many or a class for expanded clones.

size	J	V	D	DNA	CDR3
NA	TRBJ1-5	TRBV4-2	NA	TGTGCCAGCAGCCAACCGTCTCCGGGACGGATAATATATAGCAATCAGCCCCAGCATTTT	CASSQPSPGRIIYSNQPQHF
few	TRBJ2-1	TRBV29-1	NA	TGCAGCGTATCGAATGAGCAGTTCTTC	CSVSNEQFF
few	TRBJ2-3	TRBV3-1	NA	TGTGCCAGCAGCCCAGGCCAACGTACGCAGTATTTT	CASSPGQRTQYF
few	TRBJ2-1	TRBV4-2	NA	TGTGCCAGCAGCCAAGAGGGGTTTAACTATGAGCAGTTCTTC	CASSQEGFNYEQFF
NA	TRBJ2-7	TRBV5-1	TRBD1	TGCGCCAGCAGCTTCTCGGGACAGGGTAGAGGGGACGGGCCCTACGAGCAGTACTTC	CASSFSGQGRGDGPYEQYF
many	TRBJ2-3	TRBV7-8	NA	TGTGCCAGCAGCTTAGCGCGAGTTTTCACAGATACGCAGTATTTT	CASSLARVFTDTQYF
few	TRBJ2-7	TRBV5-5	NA	TGTGCCAGCATTAAGGGGGCGGGAAATCCCACCTACGAGCAGTACTTC	CASIKGAGNPTYEQYF
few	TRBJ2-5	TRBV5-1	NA	TGCGCCAGCAGCTTGGGGGCAGAGGATCGGGAGACCCAGTACTTC	CASSLGAEDRETQYF
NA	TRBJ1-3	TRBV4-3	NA	TGCGCCAGCAGCCAAGAGTCAGGGGCTGGAAACACCATATATTTT	CASSQESGAGNTIYF
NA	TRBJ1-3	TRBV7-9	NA	TGTGCCAGCAGCTTCACAGGAAAACACGGAAACACCATATATTTT	CASSFTGKHGNTIYF
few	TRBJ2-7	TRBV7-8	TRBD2	TGTGCCAGCAGCCACATGGGCCGCGGGGGATACGAGCAGTACTTC	CASSHMGRGGYEQYF
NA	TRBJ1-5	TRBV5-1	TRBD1	TGCGCCAGCAGCAGGGGGCGCGGGCAGCCCCAGCATTTT	CASSRGRGQPQHF
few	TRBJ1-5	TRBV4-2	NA	TGTGCCAGCAGCCAAGAGGTCAGGACGGGGCCCCAGCATTTT	CASSQEVRTGPQHF
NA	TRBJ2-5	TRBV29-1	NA	TGCAGCGTTGAAAACCCGGGACTCTGGTACCAAGAGACCCAGTACTTC	CSVENPGLWYQETQYF
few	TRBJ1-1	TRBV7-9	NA	TGTGCCAGCAGCCCAACCTTGGGGGAAGCTTTCTTT	CASSPTLGEAFF
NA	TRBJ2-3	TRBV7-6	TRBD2	TGTGCCAGCACCAAATCACCGGGACTAGCGGGAGTAGGCGCAGATACGCAGTATTTT	CASTKSPGLAGVGADTQYF
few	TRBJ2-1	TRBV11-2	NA	TGTGCCAGCAGCTTGGGTCGGGGGCAACCCTACAATGAGCAGTTCTTC	CASSLGRGQPYNEQFF
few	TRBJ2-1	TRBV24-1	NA	TGTGCCACCAGTGATTTAAAGCTAGGCTTTGTTGAGCAGTTCTTC	CATSDLKLGFVEQFF
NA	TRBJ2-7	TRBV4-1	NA	TGCGCCAGCAGCCAAGATAAGACCGATTGGGTAAGGTCCTACGAGCAGTACTTC	CASSQDKTDWVRSYEQYF
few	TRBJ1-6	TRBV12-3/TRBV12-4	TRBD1	TGTGCCAGCAGTGTAGGGACAGGGGGCGTGGGTTCACCCCTCCACTTT	CASSVGTGGVGSPLHF
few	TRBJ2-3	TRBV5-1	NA	TGCGCCAGCAGCTTGGTCGCCCTCCGCACAGATACGCAGTATTTT	CASSLVALRTDTQYF
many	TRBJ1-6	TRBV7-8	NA	TGTGCCAGCAGCTTAGATCGGGGAGGTAATTCACCCCTCCACTTT	CASSLDRGGNSPLHF
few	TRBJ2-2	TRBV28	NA	TGTGCCAGCAAAAACAGACCCGCGAACACCGGGGAGCTGTTTTTT	CASKNRPANTGELFF
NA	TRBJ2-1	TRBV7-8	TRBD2	TGTGCCAGCAGCTTCGGACTAGTCCCCTACAATGAGCAGTTCTTC	CASSFGLVPYNEQFF
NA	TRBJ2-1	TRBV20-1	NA	TGCAGTGCTAGGGACTCCCCCTTTCCCAATGAGCAGTTCTTC	CSARDSPFPNEQFF
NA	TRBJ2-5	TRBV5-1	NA	TGCGCCAGCAGCGATCTTGGGGGCGAGGGCGCGGAGACCCAGTACTTC	CASSDLGGEGAETQYF
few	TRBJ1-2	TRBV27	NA	TGTGCCAGCAGTTCCCTGACCCATGGGAATGGCTACACCTTC	CASSSLTHGNGYTF
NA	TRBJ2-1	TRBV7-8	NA	TGTGCCAGCAGCAAAGACGGGAGTTTAGGGGGCAATGAGCAGTTCTTC	CASSKDGSLGGNEQFF
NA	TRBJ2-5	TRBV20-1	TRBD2	TGCAGTGCAGTAGCGGGAGAAGAGACCCAGTACTTC	CSAVAGEETQYF
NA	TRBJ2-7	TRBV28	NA	TGTGCCAGCAGGACCAGGAGAGGGTTGGACGAGCAGTACTTC	CASRTRRGLDEQYF
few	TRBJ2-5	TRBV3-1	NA	TGTGCCAGCAGCCCGAGGGCTAATTGGTACGGGCAAGAGACCCAGTACTTC	CASSPRANWYGQETQYF
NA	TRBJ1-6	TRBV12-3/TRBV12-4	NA	TGTGCCAGCAGTTTAAAGGGTCCCAATTCACCCCTCCACTTT	CASSLKGPNSPLHF
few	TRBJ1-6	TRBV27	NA	TGTGCCAGCAGTTTACTCCGGGACCGCCTGGACCATTCACCCCTCCACTTT	CASSLLRDRLDHSPLHF
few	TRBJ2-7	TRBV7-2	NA	TGTGCCAGCAGCTTTGCGGGCCTTGGATACGAGCAGTACTTC	CASSFAGLGYEQYF
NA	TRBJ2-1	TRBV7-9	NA	TGTGCCAGCGTGGGTAGGGGGGAGGAGCAGTTCTTC	CASVGRGEEQFF
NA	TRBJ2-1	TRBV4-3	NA	TGCGCCAGCAGCCCAGGGTATTCTTTCTACAATGAGCAGTTCTTC	CASSPGYSFYNEQFF
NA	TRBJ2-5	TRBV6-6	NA	TGTGCCAGCAGTTTCCCGACAGAGACCCAGTACTTC	CASSFPTETQYF